This entry lists 5 T cell receptor beta chains sequenced from one sample in a study of blood T cell repertoires in COVID-19. The method was immunoSEQ multiplex PCR; TCRdb's version includes in-frame clones alone and lacks a portion of them. The table has approximately 76,000 clones, approximately 86% seen once. The sequenced sample was peripheral blood. These receptors came from a woman aged 55-69 years with acute or convalescent COVID-19.

The chain has TRBV7-2 and TRBJ1-5, with 9 bases lining up with TRBD1. The junction had 6 bases not matched to a gene; V was cut back by 4 bases and J by 5 bases. CDR1 is SGHTA, CDR2 FQGNSA, per germline. This CDR3 spans 15 amino acids. CDR3 DNA: TGTGCCAGCAGCTGGGGACAGGGAAGGGATCAGCCCCAGCATTTT. This codes for CASSWGQGRDQPQHF.

The chain uses TRBV5-4 and TRBJ2-1, with 7 bases lining up with TRBD2. V lost 4 bases to trimming and J lost 7 bases; unmatched junction nucleotides: 11. Germline CDR1 and CDR2: SGHNT and YYREEE (reference sequence). The CDR3 runs to 15 residues. Here the CDR3 DNA reads TGTGCCAGCAGCCAAGGAGCGGGGACGTTTAATGAGCAGTTCTTC. Protein product: CASSQGAGTFNEQFF. Full variable domain (outside the CDR3, taken from reference TRBV5-4 and TRBJ2-1): ETGVTQSPTHLIKTRGQQVTLRCSSQSGHNTVSWYQQALGQGPQFIFQYYREEENGRGNFPPRFSGLQFPNYSSELNVNALELDDSALYLCASSQGAGTFNEQFFGPGTRLTVL.

V and J are TRBV5-1 and TRBJ1-4, with D tentatively TRBD1 (5 bases). Trimming shortened V by 3 bases and J by 2 bases, and 14 bases separated the two germline ends. There are 16 residues in the CDR3. CDR1 and CDR2 from the germline V gene are SGHRS and YFSETQ. The CDR3 DNA follows: TGCGCCAGCAGCTCCCGTGGGGCTTTCACTAATGAAAAACTGTTTTTT. The encoded protein is CASSSRGAFTNEKLFF. Variable domain in full (rest from reference TRBV5-1 and TRBJ1-4): KAGVTQTPRYLIKTRGQQVTLSCSPISGHRSVSWYQQTPGQGLQFLFEYFSETQRNKGNFPGRFSGRQFSNSRSEMNVSTLELGDSALYLCASSSRGAFTNEKLFFGSGTQLSVL.

The chain uses TRBV11-3 and TRBJ1-1; D gene uncertain. CDR3 length equals 13 residues. Per the germline V gene, CDR1 is SGHNT and CDR2 is YENEEA. V was clipped by 3 bases and J by 2 bases, with 7 bases between them. This CDR3 reads CASSFEENTEAFF. The CDR3 nucleotides read TGTGCCAGCAGCTTTGAGGAAAACACTGAAGCTTTCTTT. Variable domain in full (rest from reference TRBV11-3 and TRBJ1-1): EAGVVQSPRYKIIEKKQPVAFWCNPISGHNTLYWYLQNLGQGPELLIRYENEEAVDDSQLPKDRFSAERLKGVDSTLKIQPAELGDSAVYLCASSFEENTEAFFGQGTRLTVV.

This chain links TRBV28 with TRBJ2-7; 9 nucleotides match TRBD1. The ends lost 8 bases at V and 4 bases at J; junction bases unmatched: 15. Germline-derived CDR1 and CDR2 are MDHEN and SYDVKM. There are 16 residues in the CDR3. CDR3: CASSGTGSSGGYEQYF. CDR3 bases: TGTGCCAGCTCCGGGACAGGGTCCTCCGGGGGTTACGAGCAGTACTTC.